This TCR beta chain was identified in a study of control samples from healthy donors and cancer patients. The CDR3 runs 14 residues. The germline gives CDR1 SGHAT, CDR2 FQNNGV. Trimming left V 5 bases short and J 5 bases short, with 10 bases between. Produced via immunoSEQ multiplex PCR; TCRdb's table is partial and in-frame only. The sample records about 170,000 clones, 94% being singletons. The source is a woman under 30 in good health. The rearrangement joins TRBV11-2 to TRBJ1-6; the D gene is possibly TRBD1 (5 bases). Sequencing was done on a sample of blood. Written as DNA, the CDR3 is TGTGCCAGCAGCCTCAGGGTAGATAATTCACCCCTCCACTTT. Translating gives CASSLRVDNSPLHF.